This T cell receptor (beta chain) was observed in a study of T cells after yellow fever vaccination. Whole-study findings and limits: Abundant contaminating clonotypes from the bulk population could appear in FACS-sorted repertoires. A weaker secondary response peaked on day 5, the primary on day 15.

5'RACE template switching added a universal primer site and UMIs to TCR cDNA. TCRdb re-analysed the 5' RACE reads in MiXCR, keeping a single row per CDR3 protein. This sample has some 670,000 distinct CDR3 sequences, with roughly 12% found just once. This clonotype appeared a few times. The antigen remains undetermined. The CDR3 length is 15 residues. V lost 3 bases and J lost 7; bases outside the gene matches: 7. Germline V gene lookup returns CDR1 SGHTA and CDR2 FQGNSA. The TCR sequence derives from a man aged 25 to 40 who received the YFV17D yellow fever vaccine. The sample here was PBMCs, taken on the day of the yellow fever booster vaccination. This rearrangement joins TRBV7-2 to TRBJ2-1, with 9 positions matching TRBD1. The CDR3 sequence: CASSFTGGYGNEQFF. CDR3 sequence (DNA): TGTGCCAGCAGCTTTACAGGGGGCTATGGGAATGAGCAGTTCTTC.